The 28 T cell receptor beta chains below all came from one sample that was sequenced in a study of blood T cells in healthy people across ages. With a J-beta primer mix and a sample-barcoded 5' primer, a second PCR ran roughly 7 to 11 cycles. TCRdb analysed the 5' RACE reads with MiXCR anew, one entry per CDR3 protein. Of fewer than 800,000 distinct CDR3 sequences in the sample, roughly 49% were seen once. The sequencing sample was made of blood. The receptors come from a woman aged 55-69 years in good health.

The chain has TRBV18 and TRBJ2-7; D ambiguous. The CDR3 is 13 amino acids. Germline V gene sequence: CDR1 KGHSH, CDR2 LQKENI. V was trimmed by 3 bases and J by 3 bases, leaving 9 bases between them. CDR3 region: CASSPETDYEQYF. CDR3 in DNA: TGTGCCAGCTCACCGGAGACCGACTACGAGCAGTACTTC.

The chain uses TRBV27 and TRBJ2-5; perhaps TRBD1 as D (6 bases). This CDR3 has 14 amino acids. Germline loops: CDR1 MNHEY, CDR2 SMNVEV (reference sequence). Trimming stripped 6 bases from V and 2 bases from J, with 13 bases between. DNA for the CDR3: TGTGCCAGCAGGGTCCTAGGGGGACAAGAGACCCAGTACTTC. Translated, it gives CASRVLGGQETQYF.

The rearrangement uses TRBV7-2 and TRBJ2-1; 13 nucleotides line up with TRBD2. CDR1 and CDR2 (germline): SGHTA, FQGNSA. V lost 5 bases and J lost 4; bases outside the gene matches: 2. The CDR3 runs 15 residues. The CDR3 DNA sequence: TGTGCCAGCAGCGAGACTAGCGGGGGGTACAATGAGCAGTTCTTC. It specifies CASSETSGGYNEQFF. The full variable domain, rest sourced from reference TRBV7-2 and TRBJ2-1, is GAGVSQSPSNKVTEKGKDVELRCDPISGHTALYWYRQSLGQGLEFLIYFQGNSAPDKSGLPSDRFSAERTGGSVSTLTIQRTQQEDSAVYLCASSETSGGYNEQFFGPGTRLTVL.

This sequence joins TRBV20-1 and TRBJ1-5; TRBD1 matches 9 bases. This CDR3 has 15 amino acids. Germline values: CDR1 DFQATT, CDR2 SNEGSKA (reference sequence). V lost 1 base, J lost 9 bases, and 10 bases stayed unmatched. CDR3 region: CSARAPGQGFSPQHF. The DNA of the CDR3 is TGCAGTGCTAGAGCTCCAGGACAGGGGTTTTCGCCCCAGCATTTT.

This rearrangement joins TRBV20-1 to TRBJ2-3, with 9 bases that match TRBD1. The CDR3 has 16 amino acids. The germline V gene encodes CDR1 DFQATT and CDR2 SNEGSKA (reference sequence). V was pared by 3 bases and J by 0 bases, with 7 bases of the junction left unmatched. CDR3 residues: CSASKRDRESTDTQYF. CDR3 sequence (DNA): TGCAGTGCTAGTAAGCGGGACAGGGAGAGCACAGATACGCAGTATTTT.

The CDR3 coding sequence is TGTGCCAGCAGCCAAGACTTGGGGCAAGATCAGCCCCAGCATTTT. Protein: CASSQDLGQDQPQHF. The chain recombines TRBV3-1 with TRBJ1-5; a weak D match, TRBD1 (5 bases). This CDR3 is built from 15 residues. Looked up from germline, CDR1 is LGHDT and CDR2 is YNNKEL (reference sequence). V was cut by 0 bases and J by 5 bases, with 11 bases left in between. The full variable domain, in which reference TRBV3-1 and TRBJ1-5 provide the parts outside the CDR3, is DTAVSQTPKYLVTQMGNDKSIKCEQNLGHDTMYWYKQDSKKFLKIMFSYNNKELIINETVPNRFSPKSPDKAHLNLHINSLELGDSAVYFCASSQDLGQDQPQHFGDGTRLSIL.

The chain employs TRBV3-1 and TRBJ2-4, with D perhaps TRBD2 (5 bases). The DNA end is more similar to TRBJ2-7, so the J call may be wrong. Germline V CDR1 and CDR2: LGHDT, YNNKEL (reference sequence). The CDR3 length is 14 residues. In DNA, the CDR3 is TGTGCCAGCAGCCGAAGCGGCTCCCAGCACGAGCAGTACTTC. Its translation is CASSRSGSQHEQYF.

This rearrangement joins TRBV9 to TRBJ2-3; unclear D gene. Germline assignment: CDR1 SGDLS and CDR2 YYNGEE. Between the trimmed V and J ends, which lost 0 bases and 4 bases, there was a span of 9 bases. The CDR3 extends over 14 amino acids. CDR3 region: CASSVAGRADTQYF. The CDR3 DNA is TGTGCCAGCAGCGTAGCGGGCCGCGCAGATACGCAGTATTTT.

There are a few counts of this clonotype. V gene TRBV12-3 or TRBV12-4 combines with J gene TRBJ1-6; no clear D. CDR3 length: 12 amino acids. V was shortened by 6 bases and J by 6 bases, with 6 bases between the two germline ends. The CDR3: CASRNSNSPLHF. The CDR3 DNA sequence: TGTGCCAGCAGGAACAGTAATTCACCCCTCCACTTT.

This clonotype was detected once. The chain combines TRBV7-2 with TRBJ1-4, with D maybe TRBD1 (5 bases). V dropped 4 bases and J dropped 5 bases, with 14 bases sitting between them. CDR1 and CDR2 (germline): SGHTA, FQGNSA. CDR3 length: 15 amino acids. The CDR3 region has the DNA TGTGCCAGCAGCTCTCCCGGGGCAGGGAATGAAAAACTGTTTTTT. Translated, it gives CASSSPGAGNEKLFF.

This chain links TRBV27 with TRBJ2-5; D is perhaps TRBD1 (6 bases). Per germline, CDR1 MNHEY and CDR2 SMNVEV (reference sequence). This CDR3 spans 14 amino acids. Trimming took 5 bases from V and 7 from J, leaving 17 bases between them. The CDR3: CASSAQGPRGTQYF. CDR3 bases: TGTGCCAGCAGTGCCCAGGGGCCTCGGGGGACCCAGTACTTC.

The chain employs TRBV5-6 and TRBJ2-3; 9 bases fit TRBD2. Germline values: CDR1 SGHDT, CDR2 YYEEEE. V trimming: 1 base; J trimming: 5 bases; junction bases outside the gene matches: 8. The CDR3 totals 16 residues. The CDR3 reads CASSLRGGRAIDTQYF. The CDR3 DNA reads TGTGCCAGCAGCTTGCGGGGCGGGAGGGCCATAGATACGCAGTATTTT.

This clonotype was counted a few times. The chain links TRBV10-3 to TRBJ1-2, with 7 bases that match TRBD1. The CDR3 totals 12 residues. CDR1 is ENHRY, CDR2 SYGVKD, per germline. V lost 6 bases to trimming and J lost 8 bases; unmatched junction nucleotides: 6. The CDR3: CAIRIDREGYTF. CDR3 nucleotide sequence: TGTGCCATCAGGATAGACAGGGAAGGCTACACCTTC.

The gene calls are TRBV18 and TRBJ2-1; D is ambiguous. This CDR3 has 16 amino acids. CDR1 and CDR2 (germline): KGHSH, LQKENI. The V end was cut by 5 bases, the J end by 3 bases, with 17 bases between. As DNA, the CDR3 is TGTGCCAGCTCATCTGACGGCAGATTCGACTACAATGAGCAGTTCTTC. Protein: CASSSDGRFDYNEQFF.

This clonotype has only a few counts. The V gene is TRBV20-1, the J gene TRBJ2-5; unclear D gene. This CDR3 spans 12 amino acids. CDR1 is DFQATT and CDR2 is SNEGSKA in the germline V gene (reference sequence). V was shortened by 3 bases and J by 3 bases, with 8 bases between the two germline ends. The CDR3 bases are TGCAGTGCTAGCCCCAGCGAAGAGACCCAGTACTTC. Its protein product is CSASPSEETQYF.

The J gene is TRBJ2-2, the V gene TRBV4-3; 7 nucleotides agree with TRBD1. V shed 0 bases and J 4 bases; nucleotides not matched to a gene: 5. The CDR3 loop spans 16 amino acids. Looked up from germline, CDR1 is LGHNA and CDR2 is YSLEER. CDR3 residues: CASSQDVDRATGELFF. The CDR3 nucleotides are TGCGCCAGCAGCCAAGATGTTGACAGGGCCACCGGGGAGCTGTTTTTT.

This rearrangement joins TRBV5-1 to TRBJ2-2; TRBD1 is a possible D gene (6 bases). V gave up 1 base and J gave up 3 bases, with 10 bases separating them. Germline-derived CDR1 and CDR2 are SGHRS and YFSETQ. The CDR3 length is 15 residues. The DNA for the CDR3 is TGCGCCAGCAGCTTGATACAGGGTCACACCGGGGAGCTGTTTTTT. Its translation is CASSLIQGHTGELFF.

The chain couples TRBV29-1 to TRBJ2-3, with TRBD1 identical over 10 bases. V was clipped by 5 bases and J by 2 bases; unmatched bases: 4. CDR1 SQVTM and CDR2 ANQGSEA come from the germline V gene. The CDR3 has 14 residues. CDR3 region: CSVPGTGVTDTQYF. In nucleotides, the CDR3 is TGCAGCGTTCCCGGGACAGGGGTCACAGATACGCAGTATTTT.

CDR3 nucleotides: TGTGCCAGCAGGCCCCGACTAGCGGGGGAGCAGTACTTC. Translated, it gives CASRPRLAGEQYF. The V call is TRBV7-2, the J call TRBJ2-7, with TRBD2 identical over 11 bases. Trimming removed 6 bases from V and 7 bases from J; junction bases left unmatched: 5. CDR3 length: 13 residues. Germline V gene lookup returns CDR1 SGHTA and CDR2 FQGNSA. The whole variable domain, remainder taken from reference TRBV7-2 and TRBJ2-7, is GAGVSQSPSNKVTEKGKDVELRCDPISGHTALYWYRQSLGQGLEFLIYFQGNSAPDKSGLPSDRFSAERTGGSVSTLTIQRTQQEDSAVYLCASRPRLAGEQYFGPGTRLTVT.

The rearrangement uses TRBV6-5 and TRBJ2-4, with D uncertain. The end of the DNA is better explained by TRBJ2-7, so the J call may be wrong. This CDR3 region has 14 residues. The germline V gene encodes CDR1 MNHEY and CDR2 SVGAGI. In nucleotides, the CDR3 is TGTGCCAGCAGTCTCCGGGTCCGGTCCTACGAGCAGTACTTC. Protein product: CASSLRVRSYEQYF.

Only a few counts were recorded for this clonotype. This sequence joins TRBV7-2 and TRBJ2-3; TRBD2 aligns across 10 bases. Germline V gene data show CDR1 as SGHTA and CDR2 as FQGNSA. Unmatched junction bases numbered 7, after V lost 5 bases and J lost 2 bases. The CDR3 runs 16 residues. Here the CDR3 reads CASSPRGLADTDTQYF. Here the CDR3 DNA reads TGTGCCAGCAGCCCACGAGGACTAGCGGACACAGATACGCAGTATTTT.

This chain links TRBV5-1 with TRBJ2-2; 7 bases map to TRBD1. The length of the CDR3 is 14 residues. V lost 4 bases to trimming and J lost 7 bases; unmatched junction nucleotides: 7. The V gene's germline CDR1 is SGHRS and CDR2 YFSETQ. The CDR3 spells CASSRDSPGGELFF. CDR3 bases: TGCGCCAGCAGCCGGGACAGTCCAGGCGGGGAGCTGTTTTTT.

The chain is built from TRBV20-1 and TRBJ2-5, with 11 bases lining up with TRBD2. Per the germline V gene, CDR1 is DFQATT and CDR2 is SNEGSKA (reference sequence). V shed 4 bases, J shed 8 bases, and the junction held 6 bases outside the gene matches. CDR3 length: 13 residues. The CDR3 DNA sequence: TGCAGTGCTACGGATAGCGGGAGGGCCACCCAGTACTTC. Encoded protein: CSATDSGRATQYF.

This chain uses TRBV2 with TRBJ2-3; possibly TRBD2 for D (6 bases). Germline loops: CDR1 SNHLY, CDR2 FYNNEI. The CDR3 runs 14 residues. Trimming shortened V by 8 bases and J by 1 base, and 13 bases separated the two germline ends. The CDR3 reads CASCAASGTDTQYF. The CDR3 DNA is TGTGCCAGCTGCGCGGCTAGCGGCACAGATACGCAGTATTTT.

This sequence joins TRBV7-6 and TRBJ1-3; possibly TRBD1 for D (6 bases). In germline, CDR1 is SGHVS, CDR2 FNYEAQ. Trimming left V 1 base short and J 2 bases short, with 9 bases between. This CDR3 is built from 15 residues. CDR3 residues: CASSLGGGPGNTIYF. The CDR3 coding sequence is TGTGCCAGCAGCTTAGGTGGGGGCCCTGGAAACACCATATATTTT.

This clonotype is a singleton in its sample. The chain carries TRBV12-3 or TRBV12-4 and TRBJ1-1; D may be TRBD1 (6 bases). This CDR3 is built from 15 residues. V lost 5 bases to trimming and J lost 0 bases, with 13 bases between them. The CDR3 nucleotides are TGTGCCAGCAGTACCTACAGGGAGATGAACACTGAAGCTTTCTTT. Translating it yields CASSTYREMNTEAFF.

V and J are TRBV29-1 and TRBJ1-5; tentative D call: TRBD1 (5 bases). Germline assignment: CDR1 SQVTM and CDR2 ANQGSEA. CDR3 size: 14 residues. V shed 4 bases and J shed 4 bases, with 14 bases lying between them. The DNA of the CDR3 is TGCAGCGTTGGAATTGGGGGAGGTAATCAGCCCCAGCATTTT. Translating gives CSVGIGGGNQPQHF.

The chain recombines TRBV10-3 with TRBJ2-3; 9 bases line up with TRBD2. Germline V lookup: CDR1 ENHRY, CDR2 SYGVKD. V shed 7 bases and J 4 bases; nucleotides not matched to a gene: 12. The CDR3 is 16 residues long. Here the CDR3 reads CAITSGLAGFADTQYF. In DNA form, the CDR3 reads TGTGCCATCACCTCTGGCCTAGCGGGATTCGCAGATACGCAGTATTTT.